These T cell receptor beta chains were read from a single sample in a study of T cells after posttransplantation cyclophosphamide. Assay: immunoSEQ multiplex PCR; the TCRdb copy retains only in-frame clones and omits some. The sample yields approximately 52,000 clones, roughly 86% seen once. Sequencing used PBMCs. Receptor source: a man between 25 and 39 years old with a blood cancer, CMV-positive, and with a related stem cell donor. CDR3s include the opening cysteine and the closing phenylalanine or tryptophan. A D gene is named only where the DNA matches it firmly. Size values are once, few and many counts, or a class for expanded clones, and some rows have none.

CASSLWPTGASGNTIYF	TGCGCCAGCAGCTTGTGGCCAACAGGGGCGTCCGGAAACACCATATATTTT	TRBV5-1	once	TRBD1	TRBJ1-3
CASTSQRRDDITEAFF	TGTGCCAGCACCTCACAAAGGAGGGACGATATCACTGAAGCTTTCTTT	TRBV27	.	.	TRBJ1-1
CASSRGGYNEQFF	TGTGCCAGCAGTAGGGGGGGTTACAATGAGCAGTTCTTC	TRBV27	.	.	TRBJ2-1
CASSLGGQREFF	TGTGCCAGCAGCTTAGGGGGCCAGCGAGAGTTCTTC	TRBV7-2	.	.	TRBJ2-1
CASSVPGLADKDTQYF	TGTGCCAGCAGCGTCCCGGGACTAGCAGACAAAGATACGCAGTATTTT	TRBV7-8	.	TRBD2	TRBJ2-3
CASSLGQGGYYEQYF	TGTGCCAGCAGCCTTGGACAGGGGGGGTACTACGAGCAGTACTTC	TRBV7-2	.	TRBD1	TRBJ2-7
CASSTGGENTGELFF	TGTGCCAGCAGCACAGGGGGCGAAAACACCGGGGAGCTGTTTTTT	TRBV28	.	TRBD1	TRBJ2-2
CASSRQDSNQPQHF	TGTGCCAGTAGTAGACAAGATAGCAATCAGCCCCAGCATTTT	TRBV19	.	.	TRBJ1-5
CASSRSPVHEQYF	TGTGCCAGCAGCCGTTCCCCGGTCCACGAGCAGTACTTC	TRBV7-9	once	.	TRBJ2-7
CASTPGAGRRANVLTF	TGTGCCAGCACACCCGGTGCGGGACGGAGGGCCAACGTCCTGACTTTC	TRBV2	.	.	TRBJ2-6
CASPRESGRSDEQFF	TGTGCCAGCCCCCGAGAAAGCGGGCGTAGCGATGAGCAGTTCTTC	TRBV6-4	.	.	TRBJ2-1
CATSATGLAENTGELFF	TGTGCCACCAGTGCCACGGGACTAGCGGAGAACACCGGGGAGCTGTTTTTT	TRBV15	.	TRBD2	TRBJ2-2
CASRTGSGTGELFF	TGTGCCAGCAGAACAGGGAGTGGAACCGGGGAGCTGTTTTTT	TRBV11-2	.	.	TRBJ2-2
CASSPDRNYGYTF	TGTGCCAGCAGCCCCGACAGGAACTATGGCTACACCTTC	TRBV7-2	once	.	TRBJ1-2
CASSESAAYNEQFF	TGCGCCAGCAGTGAGTCCGCGGCCTACAATGAGCAGTTCTTC	TRBV10-2	.	.	TRBJ2-1
CASSPPDFTDTQYF	TGTGCCAGCTCACCACCAGACTTCACAGATACGCAGTATTTT	TRBV18	.	.	TRBJ2-3
CASSLGENTEAFF	TGTGCCAGCTCACTCGGTGAGAACACTGAAGCTTTCTTT	TRBV18	once	.	TRBJ1-1
CASSAGTGVLVVTEAFF	TGTGCCAGCAGCGCGGGGACAGGGGTTTTGGTTGTCACTGAAGCTTTCTTT	TRBV5-8	once	TRBD1	TRBJ1-1
CASSYGPRRSSYEQYF	TGTGCCAGCAGTTACGGGCCAAGGCGTAGCTCCTACGAGCAGTACTTC	TRBV6-5	.	.	TRBJ2-7
CASSKGLAGQETQYF	TGTGCCAGCAGTAAGGGACTAGCTGGACAAGAGACCCAGTACTTC	TRBV5-4	.	TRBD2	TRBJ2-5
CASSLAGGTQANEQFF	TGTGCCAGCAGCTTAGCTGGCGGGACCCAGGCCAATGAGCAGTTCTTC	TRBV7-2	.	.	TRBJ2-1
CASSLEPPQGALNTEAFF	TGTGCCAGCAGCTTAGAACCCCCGCAGGGGGCATTGAACACTGAAGCTTTCTTT	TRBV11-2	.	TRBD1	TRBJ1-1